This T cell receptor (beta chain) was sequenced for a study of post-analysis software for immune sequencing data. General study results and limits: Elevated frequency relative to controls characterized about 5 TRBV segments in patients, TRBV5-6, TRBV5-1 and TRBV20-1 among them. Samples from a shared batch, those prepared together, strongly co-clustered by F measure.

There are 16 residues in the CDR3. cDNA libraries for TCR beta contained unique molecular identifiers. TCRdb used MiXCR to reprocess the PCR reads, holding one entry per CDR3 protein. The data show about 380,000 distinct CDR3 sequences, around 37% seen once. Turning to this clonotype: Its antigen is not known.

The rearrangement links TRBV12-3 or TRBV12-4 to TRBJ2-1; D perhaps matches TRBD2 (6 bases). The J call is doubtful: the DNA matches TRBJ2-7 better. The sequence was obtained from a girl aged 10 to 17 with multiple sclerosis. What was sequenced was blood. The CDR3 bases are TGTGCCAGCAGTTTAGCGCTGCGGAGGGGAGATAAGGAGCAGTACTTC. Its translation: CASSLALRRGDKEQYF.